These 32 T cell receptor beta chains came from one sample sequenced in a study of control samples from healthy donors and cancer patients (dated by TCRdb to the early 2020s). Library preparation was by the immunoSEQ multiplex PCR assay. TCRdb took over this immuneACCESS table, retaining in-frame rearrangements with V and J assigned. Such tables are incomplete; in checked studies, under half of the missing clones stem from an unresolved V gene, and the remainder is unexplained. Present in this sample are 90,000 to 100,000 clones, 90% of which were seen just once. The top ten hold more than 3.5% of the sample. Sequencing was done on a sample of blood. These receptors originate from a woman between 18 and 29 years old in good health.

This clone was found once. The chain recombines TRBV25-1 with TRBJ2-7; D is unresolved. The germline V and J ends were trimmed by 10 bases and 1 base, with 8 bases remaining between them. The CDR3 runs to 11 residues. The germline CDR1 and CDR2 sequences are MGHDK and SYGVNS. CDR3 sequence: CATLTSYEQYF. The CDR3 DNA sequence: TGTGCCACCCTGACTTCCTACGAGCAGTACTTC.

The J gene is TRBJ1-2, the V gene TRBV2, with D possibly TRBD1 on 6 matching bases. The ends were cut back, 6 bases at V and 2 bases at J, with 10 bases in the middle. CDR1 is SNHLY, CDR2 FYNNEI, per germline. This CDR3 contains 13 residues. In DNA form, the CDR3 reads TGTGCCAGCAGCCCGGACAGAAACTATGGCTACACCTTC. Translating gives CASSPDRNYGYTF.

The chain uses TRBV15 and TRBJ1-1, with 8 bases fitting TRBD1. V dropped 0 bases and J dropped 3; count of bases not matched to a gene: 6. The CDR3 loop spans 16 amino acids. Germline CDR1 and CDR2: LNHNV and YYDKDF (reference sequence). This CDR3 is CATSRDRATGDTEAFF. The DNA of the CDR3 is TGTGCCACCAGCAGAGATCGGGCGACAGGGGACACTGAAGCTTTCTTT.

This chain connects TRBV28 to TRBJ2-7; D is ambiguous. Germline CDR1 and CDR2: MDHEN and SYDVKM. The CDR3 runs to 14 residues. Trimming took 2 bases from V and 3 from J, leaving 11 bases between them. In DNA, the CDR3 is TGTGCCAGCAGTTTAGTCGTCAGGAACTACGAGCAGTACTTC. It codes for CASSLVVRNYEQYF.

The J gene is TRBJ1-2, the V gene TRBV2; D not resolved. Germline V gives CDR1 SNHLY, CDR2 FYNNEI. V was pared by 1 base and J by 0 bases, with 15 bases between. The length of the CDR3 is 17 residues. CDR3 sequence: CASSEGQFLLSNYGYTF. The CDR3 bases are TGTGCCAGCAGTGAAGGCCAGTTCCTCCTTTCTAACTATGGCTACACCTTC. Supplemented by reference TRBV2 and TRBJ1-2, the full variable domain reads EPEVTQTPSHQVTQMGQEVILRCVPISNHLYFYWYRQILGQKVEFLVSFYNNEISEKSEIFDDQFSVERPDGSNFTLKIRSTKLEDSAMYFCASSEGQFLLSNYGYTFGSGTRLTVV.

This chain links TRBV24-1 with TRBJ1-5, with a possible D match to TRBD1 (5 bases). The germline V gene encodes CDR1 KGHDR and CDR2 SFDVKD. V lost 2 bases and J 7 bases, leaving 14 bases between the germline ends. The CDR3 totals 15 residues. The CDR3 here is CATSDSGTLRQPQHF. DNA of the CDR3: TGTGCCACCAGTGATTCCGGGACGTTACGGCAGCCCCAGCATTTT.

This chain uses TRBV6-5 with TRBJ2-4; D is ambiguous. This CDR3 spans 15 amino acids. Germline assignment: CDR1 MNHEY and CDR2 SVGAGI. V gave up 0 bases and J gave up 0 bases, with 6 bases separating them. The CDR3 region is CASSYSLGAKNIQYF. CDR3 DNA: TGTGCCAGCAGTTACTCTTTGGGAGCCAAAAACATTCAGTACTTC.

This chain uses TRBV27 with TRBJ2-1; TRBD2 matches at 7 bases. The ends lost 6 bases at V and 7 bases at J; junction bases unmatched: 9. Germline CDR1 reads MNHEY; CDR2 reads SMNVEV (reference sequence). The CDR3 spans 14 residues. CDR3 residues: CASSPLGRANEQFF. The DNA for the CDR3 is TGTGCCAGCAGCCCCCTTGGGAGGGCAAATGAGCAGTTCTTC.

The rearrangement joins TRBV20-1 to TRBJ2-2; 7 bases match TRBD2. CDR1 DFQATT and CDR2 SNEGSKA come from the germline V gene (reference sequence). V gave up 3 bases and J gave up 0 bases; unmatched junction bases: 7. The CDR3 sequence is 16 residues long. The DNA for the CDR3 is TGCAGTGCTAGTCGAGCGGGGTCCCCGAACACCGGGGAGCTGTTTTTT. It yields the protein CSASRAGSPNTGELFF.

The chain recombines TRBV6-1 with TRBJ2-7; no clear D. Trimming took off 1 base at V and 2 bases at J, with 12 bases between the two ends. This CDR3 spans 15 amino acids. Germline loops: CDR1 MNHNS, CDR2 SASEGT. The CDR3 here is CASSEDWGNPYEQYF. As DNA, the CDR3 is TGTGCCAGCAGTGAAGATTGGGGAAATCCCTACGAGCAGTACTTC.

The chain uses TRBV11-1 and TRBJ2-3; weak D call: TRBD2 (6 bases). The germline V gene encodes CDR1 SGHAT and CDR2 FQDESV (reference sequence). V lost 8 bases and J 0 bases, leaving 12 bases between the germline ends. This CDR3 spans 14 amino acids. The CDR3 DNA is TGTGCCAGCTCCCCGGGGAGGAGCACAGATACGCAGTATTTT. This codes for CASSPGRSTDTQYF.

The rearrangement uses TRBV19 and TRBJ2-4; D call uncertain. Per germline, CDR1 LNHDA and CDR2 SQIVND (reference sequence). The CDR3 consists of 13 residues. Trimming removed 6 bases at V and 3 bases at J, with 9 bases between. CDR3 region: CASRSDGKNIQYF. The CDR3 nucleotides are TGTGCCAGTAGATCGGACGGCAAAAACATTCAGTACTTC. Together with reference TRBV19 and TRBJ2-4, the CDR3 gives the full variable domain: DGGITQSPKYLFRKEGQNVTLSCEQNLNHDAMYWYRQDPGQGLRLIYYSQIVNDFQKGDIAEGYSVSREKKESFPLTVTSAQKNPTAFYLCASRSDGKNIQYFGAGTRLSVL.

This clone was detected only once. The J gene is TRBJ2-7, the V gene TRBV18; TRBD1 aligns across 7 bases. This CDR3 has 14 amino acids. Per germline, CDR1 KGHSH and CDR2 LQKENI. J was trimmed by 3 bases and V by 3 bases; bases with no gene match: 5. CDR3 region: CASSPQGVLYEQYF. DNA for the CDR3: TGTGCCAGCTCACCCCAGGGGGTTCTCTACGAGCAGTACTTC.

V and J are TRBV5-1 and TRBJ2-3; no firm D call. The CDR3 length is 12 residues. Germline V gene sequence: CDR1 SGHRS, CDR2 YFSETQ. V lost 0 bases to trimming and J lost 5 bases, with 4 bases between them. The CDR3 reads CASSLGGDTQYF. In DNA form, the CDR3 reads TGCGCCAGCAGCTTGGGAGGAGATACGCAGTATTTT.

This clone was observed once. The rearrangement links TRBV11-2 to TRBJ1-2; D is unclear. Germline V gives CDR1 SGHAT, CDR2 FQNNGV. The CDR3 covers 14 residues. V was cut by 2 bases and J by 3 bases, with 10 bases left in between. CDR3 in amino acids: CASSLYPEHYGYTF. In DNA form, the CDR3 reads TGTGCCAGCAGCTTATACCCGGAGCACTATGGCTACACCTTC.

The J gene is TRBJ1-2, the V gene TRBV4-1; possible D gene TRBD1, 5 bases. The germline V gene encodes CDR1 MGHRA and CDR2 YSYEKL. Trimming stripped 4 bases from V and 6 bases from J, with 24 bases between. The CDR3 has 17 amino acids. Here the CDR3 reads CASSRGGRSNEGHGYTF. The CDR3 DNA reads TGCGCCAGCAGCCGAGGAGGCAGATCCAACGAGGGGCATGGCTACACCTTC.

This sequence joins TRBV7-2 and TRBJ2-7; D possibly corresponds to TRBD1 (6 bases). CDR1 is SGHTA, CDR2 FQGNSA, per germline. Between the trimmed V and J ends, which lost 5 bases and 0 bases, there was a span of 14 bases. The CDR3 covers 15 residues. CDR3 nucleotide sequence: TGTGCCAGCAGCCGTGCTACAGGGAGCTCCTACGAGCAGTACTTC. This codes for CASSRATGSSYEQYF. Full variable domain (missing parts from reference TRBV7-2 and TRBJ2-7): GAGVSQSPSNKVTEKGKDVELRCDPISGHTALYWYRQSLGQGLEFLIYFQGNSAPDKSGLPSDRFSAERTGGSVSTLTIQRTQQEDSAVYLCASSRATGSSYEQYFGPGTRLTVT.

The chain couples TRBV2 to TRBJ1-5; 7 positions agree with TRBD1. This CDR3 comprises 15 residues. With V trimmed by 6 bases and J by 7 bases, 12 bases remained unmatched. Per the germline V gene, CDR1 is SNHLY and CDR2 is FYNNEI. This CDR3 reads CASRMTGSLGQPQHF. As DNA, the CDR3 is TGTGCCAGCAGGATGACAGGGTCCCTTGGGCAGCCCCAGCATTTT.

The genes are TRBV27 and TRBJ1-2, with 7 bases aligning to TRBD1. Unmatched junction bases numbered 5, after V lost 8 bases and J lost 8 bases. This CDR3 contains 11 residues. Germline assignment: CDR1 MNHEY and CDR2 SMNVEV (reference sequence). The CDR3 loop is CASGNRGGYTF. DNA for the CDR3: TGTGCCAGCGGGAACAGGGGCGGCTACACCTTC.

The chain joins TRBV5-1 to TRBJ1-1, with a tentative D call TRBD1 (6 bases). The V end lost 6 bases, the J end lost 4 bases, and 13 bases lay between the germline ends. CDR1 SGHRS and CDR2 YFSETQ come from the germline V gene. This CDR3 comprises 13 residues. The CDR3 DNA reads TGCGCCAGCACCTCGGAGGGGGGCACTGAAGCTTTCTTT. Protein: CASTSEGGTEAFF.

The chain combines TRBV28 with TRBJ2-3; TRBD2 agrees at 11 bases. Unmatched junction bases numbered 14, after V lost 1 base and J lost 8 bases. Germline values: CDR1 MDHEN, CDR2 SYDVKM. The CDR3 has 18 amino acids. The CDR3 DNA is TGTGCCAGCAGTTTATCCTTTACTAGCGGGGGCTTGATACTTACGCAGTATTTT. Its protein is CASSLSFTSGGLILTQYF.

The rearrangement joins TRBV7-9 to TRBJ2-7; TRBD1 aligns across 12 bases. CDR3 size: 16 residues. The V segment lost 1 base and the J segment 5 bases; nucleotides outside the gene matches: 6. Per the germline V gene, CDR1 is SEHNR and CDR2 is FQNEAQ (reference sequence). The CDR3 nucleotides read TGTGCCAGCAGCTTAGTTTCGGGACAGGGGGCCCACGAGCAGTACTTC. This encodes CASSLVSGQGAHEQYF. The variable domain in full, with the rest retrieved from reference TRBV7-9 and TRBJ2-7, is DTGVSQNPRHKITKRGQNVTFRCDPISEHNRLYWYRQTLGQGPEFLTYFQNEAQLEKSRLLSDRFSAERPKGSFSTLEIQRTEQGDSAMYLCASSLVSGQGAHEQYFGPGTRLTVT.

The chain joins TRBV5-6 to TRBJ2-5; possible D gene TRBD2, 6 bases. There are 16 residues in the CDR3. V shed 0 bases and J shed 3 bases, with 15 bases lying between them. CDR1 and CDR2 (germline): SGHDT, YYEEEE. The CDR3 spells CASSLDFSRGKETQYF. The CDR3 bases are TGTGCCAGCAGCTTGGATTTTTCGCGGGGAAAAGAGACCCAGTACTTC.

The V and J genes are TRBV29-1 and TRBJ1-1, with D tentatively TRBD1 (6 bases). CDR1 and CDR2 from the germline V gene are SQVTM and ANQGSEA. Trimming pared 5 bases from V and 0 bases from J, leaving 7 bases between. CDR3 size: 12 residues. The CDR3 nucleotides are TGCAGCGTTCGACAGGTGAACACTGAAGCTTTCTTT. Amino acids: CSVRQVNTEAFF.

The chain employs TRBV6-1 and TRBJ1-5; 10 positions agree with TRBD1. CDR1 and CDR2 from the germline V gene are MNHNS and SASEGT. CDR3 size: 17 residues. The V segment lost 1 base and the J segment 6 bases; nucleotides outside the gene matches: 9. The chain's CDR3 is CASSEDSRQGASQPQHF. Here the CDR3 DNA reads TGTGCCAGCAGTGAAGATTCCAGACAGGGGGCTAGTCAGCCCCAGCATTTT.

This clone was seen once. The CDR3 region is CSVEPWTNGDQETQYF. CDR3 DNA sequence: TGCAGCGTTGAACCCTGGACCAACGGGGACCAAGAGACCCAGTACTTC. This chain links TRBV29-1 with TRBJ2-5, with a possible D match to TRBD2 (5 bases). Trimming removed 2 bases at V and 0 bases at J, with 16 bases between. The CDR3 is 16 residues long. CDR1 and CDR2 from the germline V gene are SQVTM and ANQGSEA.

The J gene is TRBJ1-4, the V gene TRBV29-1; 8 positions match TRBD1. The CDR3 length is 14 residues. CDR1 and CDR2 (germline): SQVTM, ANQGSEA. V lost 6 bases to trimming and J lost 8 bases; unmatched junction nucleotides: 11. The CDR3 DNA reads as TGCAGCGTGGCCGACAGGGGAGGAGGCGAAAAACTGTTTTTT. It encodes CSVADRGGGEKLFF.

The rearrangement joins TRBV27 to TRBJ1-1; D is uncertain. This CDR3 is built from 13 residues. Germline V gene sequence: CDR1 MNHEY, CDR2 SMNVEV (reference sequence). Trimming removed 2 bases from V and 3 bases from J, with 7 bases in between. DNA for the CDR3: TGTGCCAGCAGTTTAGGCAGGTACACTGAAGCTTTCTTT. It yields the protein CASSLGRYTEAFF.

The V and J genes are TRBV5-1 and TRBJ2-1; D not resolved. This CDR3 is 13 amino acids long. The V and J ends lost 4 bases and 8 bases respectively, with 13 bases between them. The germline CDR1 and CDR2 sequences are SGHRS and YFSETQ. Here the CDR3 reads CASSRYPMDEQFF. The CDR3 DNA sequence: TGCGCCAGCAGCCGATATCCTATGGATGAGCAGTTCTTC.

The chain has TRBV28 and TRBJ2-7; 10 positions match TRBD1. The CDR3 extends over 14 amino acids. The V gene end was trimmed by 6 bases and the J gene end by 5 bases; junction bases not matched to a gene: 7. Germline-derived CDR1 and CDR2 are MDHEN and SYDVKM. For the CDR3, the DNA is TGTGCCAGCAGGAGAGGGGACAGGGGCAACGAGCAGTACTTC. It encodes CASRRGDRGNEQYF.

The chain couples TRBV6-5 to TRBJ1-5, with 10 bases lining up with TRBD1. Germline V CDR1 and CDR2: MNHEY, SVGAGI. With 6 bases clipped from V and 5 bases from J, the junction kept 7 bases outside the gene matches. CDR3 length: 15 amino acids. CDR3: CASSSTGTGDQPQHF. CDR3 sequence (DNA): TGTGCCAGCAGCAGCACCGGGACAGGGGATCAGCCCCAGCATTTT.

This chain uses TRBV19 with TRBJ1-3; the match to TRBD1 covers 7 bases. The ends lost 4 bases at V and 0 bases at J; junction bases unmatched: 6. The CDR3 is made up of 16 amino acids. The V gene's germline CDR1 is LNHDA and CDR2 SQIVND (reference sequence). DNA of the CDR3: TGTGCCAGTAGTACGAGTCGGGACAGCTCTGGAAACACCATATATTTT. Translated: CASSTSRDSSGNTIYF. Supplemented by reference TRBV19 and TRBJ1-3, the full variable domain reads DGGITQSPKYLFRKEGQNVTLSCEQNLNHDAMYWYRQDPGQGLRLIYYSQIVNDFQKGDIAEGYSVSREKKESFPLTVTSAQKNPTAFYLCASSTSRDSSGNTIYFGEGSWLTVV.